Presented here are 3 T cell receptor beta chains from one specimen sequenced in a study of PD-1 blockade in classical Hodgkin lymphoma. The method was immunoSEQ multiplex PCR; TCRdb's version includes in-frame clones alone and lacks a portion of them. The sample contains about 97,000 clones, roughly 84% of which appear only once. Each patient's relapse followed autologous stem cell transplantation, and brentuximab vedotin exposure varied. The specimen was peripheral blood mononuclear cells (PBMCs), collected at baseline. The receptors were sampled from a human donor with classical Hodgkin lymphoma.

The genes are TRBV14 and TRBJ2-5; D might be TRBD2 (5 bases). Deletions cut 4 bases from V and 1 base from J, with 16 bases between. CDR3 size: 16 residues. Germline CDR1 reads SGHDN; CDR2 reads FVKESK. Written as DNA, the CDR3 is TGTGCCAGCAGCCGAGGGCCGGGCCGATTCCAAGAGACCCAGTACTTC. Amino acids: CASSRGPGRFQETQYF.

The CDR3 is CASSLGGLQSGANVLTF. In nucleotides, the CDR3 is TGTGCCAGCAGCTTGGGCGGACTACAGTCTGGGGCCAACGTCCTGACTTTC. This chain connects TRBV5-6 to TRBJ2-6; possible D gene TRBD2, 6 bases. The V and J ends lost 0 bases and 1 base respectively, with 11 bases between them. The V gene's germline CDR1 is SGHDT and CDR2 YYEEEE. The CDR3 has 17 residues.

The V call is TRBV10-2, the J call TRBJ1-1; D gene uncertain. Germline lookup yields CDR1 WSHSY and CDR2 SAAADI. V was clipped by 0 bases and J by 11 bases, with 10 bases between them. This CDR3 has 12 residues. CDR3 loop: CASSESGQRAFF. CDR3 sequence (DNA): TGCGCCAGCAGTGAGTCTGGGCAAAGGGCTTTCTTT.